A selection of T cell receptor beta chains follows, all from one sample in a study of T-cell memory formation after mild COVID-19. TCRdb reprocessed the 5' RACE reads with MiXCR, giving one entry per CDR3 protein. In the table there are fewer than 500,000 distinct CDR3 sequences, roughly 25% of which are singletons. The sequenced material came from PBMCs or a T cell subset sorted from them (not recorded which). All receptors come from an adult woman who had mild COVID-19 (a few samples of this study predate the infection). Cell type and time point are not known. The CDR3 runs from the conserved cysteine through the conserved F or W. The order of the fields is D gene, J gene, V gene, clone size, CDR3 protein, CDR3 DNA. A D gene is named only where the DNA matches it firmly. Size tells how often a clone was seen (once, few, many) or the class of an expanded clone, and some rows leave it out.

TRBD1	TRBJ1-2	TRBV20-1	.	CSARLTGGGYGYTF	TGCAGTGCTAGACTTACAGGGGGCGGCTATGGCTACACCTTC
.	TRBJ2-5	TRBV24-1	.	CATSRGPETQYF	TGTGCCACCAGTCGCGGGCCAGAGACCCAGTACTTC
.	TRBJ1-6	TRBV5-4	.	CASSFAGDGSPLHF	TGTGCCAGCAGCTTTGCAGGGGACGGTTCACCCCTCCACTTT
.	TRBJ2-7	TRBV15	few	CATSRVGVGEQYF	TGTGCCACCAGCAGAGTAGGGGTAGGCGAGCAGTACTTC
.	TRBJ1-2	TRBV6-5	.	CASTNARGGYTF	TGTGCCAGCACCAACGCCAGGGGTGGCTACACCTTC
TRBD2	TRBJ2-2	TRBV11-2	.	CASSMTSGSVTGELFF	TGTGCCAGCAGCATGACTAGCGGGAGTGTGACCGGGGAGCTGTTTTTT
TRBD1	TRBJ2-5	TRBV4-1	few	CASSYTGGQETQYF	TGCGCCAGCAGTTATACAGGGGGACAAGAGACCCAGTACTTC
.	TRBJ2-2	TRBV24-1	.	CATGGQNTGELFF	TGTGCCACCGGAGGACAGAACACCGGGGAGCTGTTTTTT
.	TRBJ2-1	TRBV29-1	.	CSVEEETNEQFF	TGCAGCGTTGAAGAGGAGACCAATGAGCAGTTCTTC
.	TRBJ2-3	TRBV7-9	few	CASSFSGIGDTQYF	TGTGCCAGCAGCTTCTCCGGAATCGGAGATACGCAGTATTTT
.	TRBJ1-4	TRBV7-9	.	CASSRPEGGEKLFF	TGTGCCAGCAGCCGTCCTGAGGGAGGGGAAAAACTGTTTTTT
.	TRBJ1-2	TRBV4-2	few	CATGSGPYGYTF	TGTGCTACAGGGTCCGGACCCTATGGCTACACCTTC
.	TRBJ1-1	TRBV5-1	.	CASSLEGRLNTEAFF	TGCGCCAGCAGCTTGGAAGGGCGGTTGAACACTGAAGCTTTCTTT
.	TRBJ2-1	TRBV9	.	CASSVGWSGGREQFF	TGTGCCAGCAGCGTAGGGTGGAGCGGAGGAAGAGAGCAGTTCTTC
.	TRBJ2-7	TRBV5-1	.	CASSLIEGSFEQYF	TGCGCCAGCAGTTTGATCGAGGGATCGTTCGAGCAGTACTTC
.	TRBJ2-3	TRBV7-8	.	CASSLVATADTQYF	TGTGCCAGCAGCTTAGTCGCTACCGCAGATACGCAGTATTTT
TRBD1	TRBJ1-1	TRBV12-3/TRBV12-4	few	CASSFLTGQGAAEAFF	TGTGCCAGCAGTTTCCTCACGGGACAGGGGGCCGCTGAAGCTTTCTTT
.	TRBJ1-1	TRBV29-1	once	CSVMGAGTEAFF	TGCAGCGTTATGGGGGCCGGTACTGAAGCTTTCTTT
.	TRBJ1-1	TRBV5-1	.	CASSQQTSEAFF	TGCGCCAGCAGCCAGCAAACATCTGAAGCTTTCTTT
TRBD2	TRBJ2-3	TRBV12-3/TRBV12-4	many	CASSFYAGGPSDTQYF	TGTGCCAGCAGTTTCTATGCGGGGGGGCCTTCAGATACGCAGTATTTT
.	TRBJ2-3	TRBV9	few	CASSVKGSTDTQYF	TGTGCCAGCAGCGTTAAGGGGAGCACAGATACGCAGTATTTT
TRBD1	TRBJ1-3	TRBV15	few	CATSTGQGHSGNTIYF	TGTGCCACCAGCACTGGACAGGGGCACTCTGGAAACACCATATATTTT
.	TRBJ2-5	TRBV11-3	.	CASSPAWTAQETQYF	TGTGCCAGCAGCCCAGCTTGGACAGCCCAAGAGACCCAGTACTTC
TRBD1	TRBJ2-7	TRBV5-4	few	CASSLDRDSSYEQYF	TGTGCCAGCAGCTTGGACCGGGACAGCTCCTACGAGCAGTACTTC
TRBD1	TRBJ1-1	TRBV3-1	.	CASSQVQGDTEAFF	TGTGCCAGCAGCCAGGTGCAGGGGGACACTGAAGCTTTCTTT
TRBD2	TRBJ2-1	TRBV27	.	CASSSRTSGGTSYNEQFF	TGTGCCAGCAGTTCACGGACTAGCGGGGGGACCTCCTACAATGAGCAGTTCTTC
.	TRBJ1-1	TRBV20-1	.	CSVHRDLDTEAFF	TGCAGTGTCCACAGGGATTTGGACACTGAAGCTTTCTTT
.	TRBJ2-2	TRBV7-2	few	CASSLLPTAGELFF	TGTGCCAGCAGCTTACTCCCGACGGCTGGGGAGCTGTTTTTT
.	TRBJ2-7	TRBV19	.	CASRDWGEGAFHF	.
TRBD2	TRBJ2-3	TRBV15	few	CATSIPGLAAEDTQYF	TGTGCCACCAGCATACCGGGACTAGCGGCGGAGGATACGCAGTATTTT
.	TRBJ1-1	TRBV7-9	.	CAGMQTLQGKVSTEAFF	TGTGCCGGAATGCAAACCCTCCAGGGTAAGGTTAGCACTGAAGCTTTCTTT
.	TRBJ2-2	TRBV11-2	few	CASSLEPFGELFF	TGTGCCAGCAGCTTAGAACCTTTCGGGGAGCTGTTTTTT
TRBD1	TRBJ2-1	TRBV24-1	.	CATRPGTGVNEQFF	TGTGCCACCAGGCCCGGGACAGGGGTCAATGAGCAGTTCTTC
.	TRBJ2-1	TRBV4-3	.	CASSQEGTDSSYNEQFF	TGCGCCAGCAGCCAAGAAGGGACCGATAGCTCCTACAATGAGCAGTTCTTC
.	TRBJ2-5	TRBV7-9	.	CASSPESASNQETQYF	TGTGCCAGCAGCCCAGAGTCGGCGTCGAATCAAGAGACCCAGTACTTC
TRBD1	TRBJ2-1	TRBV7-2	.	CASSPRTGKDEQFF	TGTGCCAGCAGCCCCCGGACAGGGAAGGATGAGCAGTTCTTC
.	TRBJ2-5	TRBV7-9	.	CASRPVTGVQETQYF	TGTGCCAGCAGACCGGTCACCGGCGTCCAAGAGACCCAGTACTTC
.	TRBJ2-2	TRBV7-3	.	CASKKGSSTGELFF	TGTGCCAGCAAAAAGGGGTCGAGCACCGGGGAGCTGTTTTTT
.	TRBJ1-6	TRBV20-1	many	CSAFGRGDSLGPLHF	TGCAGTGCCTTTGGTCGGGGGGACTCCCTAGGGCCCCTCCACTTT
.	TRBJ2-7	TRBV3-1	.	CASSQELGGPLSYEQYF	TGTGCCAGCAGCCAAGAATTAGGTGGGCCGCTATCCTACGAGCAGTACTTC
TRBD1	TRBJ1-1	TRBV11-3	.	CASSSQGGMNTEAFF	TGTGCCAGCAGCTCGCAGGGGGGGATGAACACTGAAGCTTTCTTT
.	TRBJ1-1	TRBV19	.	CASSPFRGDTEAFF	TGTGCCAGTAGTCCCTTTCGGGGGGACACTGAAGCTTTCTTT
.	TRBJ2-5	TRBV29-1	few	CSVDDRNQETQYF	TGCAGCGTTGACGACAGGAACCAAGAGACCCAGTACTTC
TRBD1	TRBJ2-7	TRBV2	.	CASSGLGQGPIEQYF	TGTGCCAGCAGTGGACTAGGACAGGGTCCGATTGAGCAGTACTTC
TRBD1	TRBJ1-1	TRBV10-3	.	CAISTGDSEAFF	TGTGCCATCAGTACAGGGGACAGTGAAGCTTTCTTT
.	TRBJ2-1	TRBV29-1	.	CSLTGVSYNEQFF	TGCAGCTTGACGGGGGTCTCCTACAATGAGCAGTTCTTC
.	TRBJ2-7	TRBV5-1	.	CASSLAAGGIYEQYF	TGCGCCAGCAGCTTGGCGGCAGGAGGAATTTACGAGCAGTACTTC
TRBD2	TRBJ2-1	TRBV7-2	few	CASSYHRLAGYVNEQFF	TGTGCCAGCAGCTATCACAGACTAGCGGGGTATGTGAATGAGCAGTTCTTC
TRBD2	TRBJ2-5	TRBV9	.	CASSVDPGSGVARETQYF	TGTGCCAGCAGCGTAGACCCAGGTAGCGGGGTCGCTCGGGAGACCCAGTACTTC
.	TRBJ2-1	TRBV6-4	many	CASSRGDEQFF	TGTGCCAGCAGCAGGGGCGATGAGCAGTTCTTC